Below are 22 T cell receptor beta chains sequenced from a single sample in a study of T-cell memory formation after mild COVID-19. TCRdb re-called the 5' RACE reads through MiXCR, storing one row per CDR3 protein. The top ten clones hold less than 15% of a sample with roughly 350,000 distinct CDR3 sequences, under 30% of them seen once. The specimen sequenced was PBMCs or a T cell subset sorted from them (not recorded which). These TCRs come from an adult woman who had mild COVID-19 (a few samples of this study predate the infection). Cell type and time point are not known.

This CDR3 is CASSQEWTRDTQYF. CDR3 bases: TGTGCCAGCAGCCAAGAGTGGACGAGGGATACGCAGTATTTT. This chain joins TRBV14 and TRBJ2-3; D remains unclear. Deletions cut 0 bases from V and 6 bases from J, with 10 bases between. The CDR3 length is 14 residues. Germline V gives CDR1 SGHDN, CDR2 FVKESK.

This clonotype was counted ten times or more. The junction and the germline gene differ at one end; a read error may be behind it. CDR3 in amino acids: CASSFQGYEQYF. CDR3 in DNA: TGTGCCAGCAGCTTCCAGGGATACGAGCAGTACTTC. V and J are TRBV5-1 and TRBJ2-7; tentative D call: TRBD1 (5 bases). Germline CDR1 SGHRS, CDR2 YFSETQ. This CDR3 is 12 amino acids long.

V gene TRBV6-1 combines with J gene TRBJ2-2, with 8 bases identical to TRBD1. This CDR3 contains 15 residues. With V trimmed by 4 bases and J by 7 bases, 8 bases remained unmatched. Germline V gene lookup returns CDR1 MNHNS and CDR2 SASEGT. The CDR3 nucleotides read TGTGCCAGCAGTGTTGCCAGGGGGCGGGTCGGGGAGCTGTTTTTT. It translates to CASSVARGRVGELFF.

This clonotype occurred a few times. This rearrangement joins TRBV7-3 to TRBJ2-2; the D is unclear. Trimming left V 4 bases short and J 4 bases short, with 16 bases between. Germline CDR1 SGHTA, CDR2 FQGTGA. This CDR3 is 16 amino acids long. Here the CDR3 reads CASSSLGGDGTGELFF. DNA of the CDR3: TGTGCCAGCAGCTCCCTCGGTGGGGATGGCACCGGGGAGCTGTTTTTT.

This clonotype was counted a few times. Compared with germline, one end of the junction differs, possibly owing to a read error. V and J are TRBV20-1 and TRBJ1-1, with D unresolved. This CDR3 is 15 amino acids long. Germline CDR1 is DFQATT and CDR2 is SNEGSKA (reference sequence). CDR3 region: CSARDAAGVNTESFF. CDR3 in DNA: TGCAGTGCTAGAGATGCGGCAGGAGTGAACACTGAATCTTTCTTT.

CDR3 bases: TGTGCCAGCAGCCGACAGGGGCTCTACTACGAGCAGTACTTC. It yields the protein CASSRQGLYYEQYF. The chain employs TRBV27 and TRBJ2-7, with TRBD1 matching 8 bases. Germline values: CDR1 MNHEY, CDR2 SMNVEV (reference sequence). V lost 6 bases to trimming and J lost 3 bases; unmatched junction nucleotides: 7. The CDR3 totals 14 residues.

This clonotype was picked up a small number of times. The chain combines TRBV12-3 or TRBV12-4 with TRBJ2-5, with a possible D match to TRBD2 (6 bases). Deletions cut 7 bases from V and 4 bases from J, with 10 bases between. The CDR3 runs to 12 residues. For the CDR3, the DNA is TGTGCCAGCACTCTGCGGGGAGAGACCCAGTACTTC. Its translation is CASTLRGETQYF.

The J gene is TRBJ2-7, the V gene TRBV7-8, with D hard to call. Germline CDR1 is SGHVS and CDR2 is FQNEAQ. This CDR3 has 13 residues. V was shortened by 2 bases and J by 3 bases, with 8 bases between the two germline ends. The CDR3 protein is CASSLHTLYEQYF. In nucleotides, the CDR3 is TGTGCCAGCAGCTTACATACCCTCTACGAGCAGTACTTC. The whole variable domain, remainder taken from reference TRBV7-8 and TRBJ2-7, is GAGVSQSPRYKVAKRGQDVALRCDPISGHVSLFWYQQALGQGPEFLTYFQNEAQLDKSGLPSDRFFAERPEGSVSTLKIQRTQQEDSAVYLCASSLHTLYEQYFGPGTRLTVT.

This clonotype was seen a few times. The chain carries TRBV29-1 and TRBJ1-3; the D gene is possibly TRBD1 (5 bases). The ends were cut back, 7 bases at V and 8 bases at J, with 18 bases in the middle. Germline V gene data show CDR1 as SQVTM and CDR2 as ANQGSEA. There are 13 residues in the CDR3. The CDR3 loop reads CSAAQGASDTIYF. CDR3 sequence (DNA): TGCAGCGCCGCGCAGGGTGCTAGCGACACCATATATTTT.

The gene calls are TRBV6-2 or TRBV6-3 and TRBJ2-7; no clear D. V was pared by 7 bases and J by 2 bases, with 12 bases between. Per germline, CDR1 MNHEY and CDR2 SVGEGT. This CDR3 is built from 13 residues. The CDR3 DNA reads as TGTGCCAGCAAGTTTGGCACCCCCTACGAGCAGTACTTC. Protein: CASKFGTPYEQYF.

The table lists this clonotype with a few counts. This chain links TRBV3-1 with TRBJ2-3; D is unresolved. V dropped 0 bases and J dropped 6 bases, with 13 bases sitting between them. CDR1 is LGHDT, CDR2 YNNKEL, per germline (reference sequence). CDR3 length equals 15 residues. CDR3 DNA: TGTGCCAGCAGCCAAGAAGGTCCTTTGTCGGATACGCAGTATTTT. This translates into CASSQEGPLSDTQYF.

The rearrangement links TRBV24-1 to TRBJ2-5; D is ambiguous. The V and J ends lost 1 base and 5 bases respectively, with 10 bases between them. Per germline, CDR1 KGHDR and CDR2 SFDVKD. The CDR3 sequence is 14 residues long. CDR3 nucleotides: TGTGCCACCAGTGATTTTAAGGAGTCGGAGACCCAGTACTTC. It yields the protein CATSDFKESETQYF.

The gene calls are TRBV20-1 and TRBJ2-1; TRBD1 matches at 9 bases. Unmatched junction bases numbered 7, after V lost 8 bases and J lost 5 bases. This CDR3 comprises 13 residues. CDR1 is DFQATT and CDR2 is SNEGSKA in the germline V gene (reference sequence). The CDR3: CSTLGQGNNEQFF. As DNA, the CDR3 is TGCAGTACCCTTGGACAGGGGAACAATGAGCAGTTCTTC.

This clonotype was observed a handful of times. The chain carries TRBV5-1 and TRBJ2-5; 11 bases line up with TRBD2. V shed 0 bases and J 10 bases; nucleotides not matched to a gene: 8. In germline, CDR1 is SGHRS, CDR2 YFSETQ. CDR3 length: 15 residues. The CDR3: CASSLELAGVQGQYF. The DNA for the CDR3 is TGCGCCAGCAGCTTGGAACTAGCGGGGGTCCAGGGCCAGTACTTC.

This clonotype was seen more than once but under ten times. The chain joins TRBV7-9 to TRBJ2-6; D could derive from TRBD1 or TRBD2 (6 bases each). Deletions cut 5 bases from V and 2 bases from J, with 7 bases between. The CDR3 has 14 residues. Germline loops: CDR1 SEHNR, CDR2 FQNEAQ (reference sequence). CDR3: CASSGGPGANVLTF. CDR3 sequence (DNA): TGTGCCAGCAGCGGGGGGCCTGGGGCCAACGTCCTGACTTTC.

In nucleotides, the CDR3 is TGTGCCAGCAGCGTAGCTACGGGCACTGAAGCTTTCTTT. It specifies CASSVATGTEAFF. The chain employs TRBV9 and TRBJ1-1; D gene uncertain. CDR1 is SGDLS, CDR2 YYNGEE, per germline. Trimming removed 0 bases at V and 4 bases at J, with 7 bases between. There are 13 residues in the CDR3.

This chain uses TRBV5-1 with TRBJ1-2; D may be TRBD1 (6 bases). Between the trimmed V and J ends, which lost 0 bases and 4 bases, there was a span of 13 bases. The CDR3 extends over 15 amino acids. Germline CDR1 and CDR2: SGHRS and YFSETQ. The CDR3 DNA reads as TGCGCCAGCAGCTTGGGAGGACAGCCTTCCTATGGCTACACCTTC. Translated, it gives CASSLGGQPSYGYTF.

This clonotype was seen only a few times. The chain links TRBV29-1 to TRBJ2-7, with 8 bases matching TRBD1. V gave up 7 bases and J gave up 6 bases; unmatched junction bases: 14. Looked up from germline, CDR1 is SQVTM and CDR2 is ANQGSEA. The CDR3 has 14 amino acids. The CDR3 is CSARRGQESTEQYF. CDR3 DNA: TGCAGCGCCCGAAGGGGACAGGAGTCGACCGAGCAGTACTTC.

As DNA, the CDR3 is TGTGCCAGCGGGGGGGCCTTTACAGATACGCAGTATTTT. This translates into CASGGAFTDTQYF. This rearrangement joins TRBV7-3 to TRBJ2-3, with D tentatively TRBD2 (7 bases). This CDR3 region has 13 residues. Germline values: CDR1 SGHTA, CDR2 FQGTGA. Trimming removed 8 bases from V and 3 bases from J, with 12 bases in between.

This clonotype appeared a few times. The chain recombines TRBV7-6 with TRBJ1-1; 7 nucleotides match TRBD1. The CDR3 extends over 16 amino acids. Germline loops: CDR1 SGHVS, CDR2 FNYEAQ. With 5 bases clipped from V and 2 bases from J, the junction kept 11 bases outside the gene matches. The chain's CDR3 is CASSPQMAGGNTEAFF. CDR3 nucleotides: TGTGCCAGCAGCCCCCAGATGGCAGGGGGTAACACTGAAGCTTTCTTT.

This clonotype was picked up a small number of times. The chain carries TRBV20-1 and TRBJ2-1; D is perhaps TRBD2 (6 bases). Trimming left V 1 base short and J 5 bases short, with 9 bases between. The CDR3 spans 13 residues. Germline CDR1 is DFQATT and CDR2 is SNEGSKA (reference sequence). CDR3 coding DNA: TGCAGTGCTAGAGGGAGGGGCGACAATGAGCAGTTCTTC. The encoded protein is CSARGRGDNEQFF.

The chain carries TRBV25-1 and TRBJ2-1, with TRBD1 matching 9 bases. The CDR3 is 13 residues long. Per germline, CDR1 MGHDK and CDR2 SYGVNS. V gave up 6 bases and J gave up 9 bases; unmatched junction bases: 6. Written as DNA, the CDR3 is TGTGCCAGCAGAGGACAGGGGCGGGGTGAGCAGTTCTTC. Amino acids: CASRGQGRGEQFF.